What follows describes a single T cell receptor beta chain. The antigen is undetermined. The junction departs from the called germline gene at one end, perhaps through a read error. Germline V lookup: CDR1 SGHTA, CDR2 FQGNSA. CDR3 length: 15 residues. One entry per CDR3 protein, called by TCRdb with MiXCR from the 5' RACE reads. The repertoire has a few hundred thousand distinct CDR3 sequences, around 24% of them found once; the top ten carry roughly a sixth. This sample is drawn from a study of CD8 T cells in ankylosing spondylitis. Study-level findings and limits: Before this, some motif variants had been reported in reactive arthritis synovial fluid and blood. The study identified a TCR beta motif of under 10 highly homologous variants that appeared characteristic of ankylosing spondylitis blood. Reported data indicate significant enrichment of disease-linked clones within matched ankylosing spondylitis synovial fluid.

Sequencing was done on a sample of blood, either unsorted or a sorted T cell fraction (not recorded which). The receptor was derived from a male donor with ankylosing spondylitis. This chain uses TRBV7-2 with TRBJ2-7, with a weak D call TRBD1 (6 bases). The CDR3 loop is CASNLTAGASYEQYF. The DNA of the CDR3 is TGTGCCAGCAACTTAACCGCAGGGGCCTCCTACGAGCAGTACTTC.